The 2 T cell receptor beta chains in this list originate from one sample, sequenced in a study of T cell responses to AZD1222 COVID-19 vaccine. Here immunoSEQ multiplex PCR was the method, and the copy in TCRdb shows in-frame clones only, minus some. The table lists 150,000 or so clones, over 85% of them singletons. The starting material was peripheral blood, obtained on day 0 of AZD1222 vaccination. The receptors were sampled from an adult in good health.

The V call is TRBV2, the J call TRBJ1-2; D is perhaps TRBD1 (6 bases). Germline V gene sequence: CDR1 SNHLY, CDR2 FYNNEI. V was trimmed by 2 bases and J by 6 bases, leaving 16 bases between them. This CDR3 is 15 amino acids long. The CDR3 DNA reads TGTGCCAGCAGTGAACAACAGGGCCCTAGACATGGCTACACCTTC. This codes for CASSEQQGPRHGYTF.

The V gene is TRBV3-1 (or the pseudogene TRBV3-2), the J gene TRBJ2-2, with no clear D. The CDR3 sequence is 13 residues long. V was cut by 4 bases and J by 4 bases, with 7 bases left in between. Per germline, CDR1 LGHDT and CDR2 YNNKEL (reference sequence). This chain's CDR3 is CASSPDFTGELFF. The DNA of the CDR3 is TGTGCCAGCAGCCCCGACTTCACCGGGGAGCTGTTTTTT.